The 29 T cell receptor beta chains in this list originate from one sample, sequenced in a study of T-cell reconstitution after alpha-beta-depleted transplantation in children. A library of TCRbeta sequences, prepared with unique molecular identifiers, was generated. TCRdb re-derived calls from the PCR reads in MiXCR, one entry per CDR3 protein. The sample holds some 830,000 distinct CDR3 sequences, roughly 15% seen once. The material sequenced was PBMCs, mostly from graft donor cells, taken 360 days after TCRalphabeta/CD19-depleted stem cell transplant. The receptors were sampled from a male patient younger than 18 who had a stem cell transplant for acute lymphoblastic leukemia, so the T cells may come from the graft donor.

V usage is TRBV9 and J usage is TRBJ2-1; D may be TRBD2 (5 bases). Trimming shortened V by 0 bases and J by 2 bases, and 12 bases separated the two germline ends. Germline lookup yields CDR1 SGDLS and CDR2 YYNGEE. The CDR3 consists of 16 residues. The CDR3 nucleotides are TGTGCCAGCAGCGTAGCTAGCCGTATTACCTACAATGAGCAGTTCTTC. Its protein is CASSVASRITYNEQFF. Together with reference TRBV9 and TRBJ2-1, the CDR3 gives the full variable domain: DSGVTQTPKHLITATGQRVTLRCSPRSGDLSVYWYQQSLDQGLQFLIQYYNGEERAKGNILERFSAQQFPDLHSELNLSSLELGDSALYFCASSVASRITYNEQFFGPGTRLTVL.

The genes are TRBV4-3 and TRBJ1-2; D unclear. Trimming shortened V by 0 bases and J by 4 bases, and 18 bases separated the two germline ends. The CDR3 spans 17 residues. Germline CDR1 LGHNA, CDR2 YSLEER. The CDR3 bases are TGCGCCAGCAGCCAAGAATACCGGTCTTTGGGGATCTATGGCTACACCTTC. Its translation is CASSQEYRSLGIYGYTF.

CDR3 region: CSALRDYFWQFF. CDR3 nucleotides: TGCAGTGCTCTTAGGGACTATTTTTGGCAGTTCTTC. The V and J genes are TRBV20-1 and TRBJ2-1; TRBD2 aligns across 7 bases. The CDR3 extends over 12 amino acids. In germline, CDR1 is DFQATT, CDR2 SNEGSKA (reference sequence). With V trimmed by 5 bases and J by 12 bases, 10 bases remained unmatched.

The gene calls are TRBV5-1 and TRBJ1-5, with 8 bases that match TRBD1. Trimming cost V 7 bases and J 3 bases; bases outside gene matches: 15. The CDR3 loop spans 17 amino acids. CDR1 and CDR2 (germline): SGHRS, YFSETQ. The CDR3 reads CASRKYPGQANNQPQHF. The CDR3 nucleotides are TGCGCCAGCCGAAAGTACCCGGGACAGGCGAACAATCAGCCCCAGCATTTT.

The CDR3 DNA reads as TGTGCCACCACCGGGAACATGAACACTGAAGCTTTCTTT. This translates into CATTGNMNTEAFF. The genes are TRBV24-1 and TRBJ1-1; D is uncertain. Deletions cut 8 bases from V and 0 bases from J, with 9 bases between. The CDR3 has 13 amino acids. Germline V gene lookup returns CDR1 KGHDR and CDR2 SFDVKD.

This chain connects TRBV20-1 to TRBJ2-1; D possibly corresponds to TRBD2 (6 bases). V was clipped by 5 bases and J by 6 bases, with 17 bases between them. CDR1 DFQATT and CDR2 SNEGSKA come from the germline V gene (reference sequence). The CDR3 has 14 residues. CDR3 nucleotides: TGCAGTGCTGGCCAGGTAGCGGAAGCCAATGAGCAGTTCTTC. Residues: CSAGQVAEANEQFF.

This clonotype came up a few times. The chain links TRBV11-2 to TRBJ2-1; D is possibly TRBD2 (5 bases). Looked up from germline, CDR1 is SGHAT and CDR2 is FQNNGV. Trimming shortened V by 5 bases and J by 0 bases, and 8 bases separated the two germline ends. The length of the CDR3 is 14 residues. Written as DNA, the CDR3 is TGTGCCAGCAGCCCACTAGTCTCCTACAATGAGCAGTTCTTC. Amino acid sequence: CASSPLVSYNEQFF. Full variable domain (rest looked up from reference TRBV11-2 and TRBJ2-1): EAGVAQSPRYKIIEKRQSVAFWCNPISGHATLYWYQQILGQGPKLLIQFQNNGVVDDSQLPKDRFSAERLKGVDSTLKIQPAKLEDSAVYLCASSPLVSYNEQFFGPGTRLTVL.

CDR3: CASSEKTGGLVYMNTEAFF. DNA of the CDR3: TGTGCCAGCAGTGAAAAGACAGGGGGCTTGGTTTATATGAACACTGAAGCTTTCTTT. The chain combines TRBV2 with TRBJ1-1; 10 bases agree with TRBD1. Germline CDR1 is SNHLY and CDR2 is FYNNEI. The CDR3 contains 19 residues. The junction had 12 bases not matched to a gene; V was cut back by 2 bases and J by 0 bases.

The sample holds a few counts of this clonotype. The CDR3: CASSYSGTGSEAFF. CDR3 DNA: TGTGCCAGCAGTTACTCAGGGACAGGGTCTGAAGCTTTCTTT. The rearrangement links TRBV6-5 to TRBJ1-1; 9 nucleotides match TRBD1. V gave up 0 bases and J gave up 6 bases; unmatched junction bases: 2. Looked up from germline, CDR1 is MNHEY and CDR2 is SVGAGI. The CDR3 extends over 14 amino acids.

The CDR3 sequence is CASSLLPSGHTGELFF. CDR3 in DNA: TGTGCCAGCAGTCTGCTTCCTAGCGGCCACACCGGGGAGCTGTTTTTT. The chain joins TRBV27 to TRBJ2-2; 7 positions match TRBD2. J lost 3 bases, V lost 5 bases, and 9 bases had no gene match. This CDR3 is 16 amino acids long. Germline loops: CDR1 MNHEY, CDR2 SMNVEV (reference sequence).

The chain couples TRBV4-1 to TRBJ2-7; D perhaps matches TRBD2 (5 bases). This CDR3 comprises 17 residues. Germline lookup yields CDR1 MGHRA and CDR2 YSYEKL. Trimming stripped 0 bases from V and 0 bases from J, with 15 bases between. CDR3 sequence (DNA): TGCGCCAGCAGCCAAGAATCGAGGGCCCTCAACTCCTACGAGCAGTACTTC. It specifies CASSQESRALNSYEQYF.

In this sample, this clonotype turned up a few times. The chain combines TRBV6-5 with TRBJ2-3; 12 bases fit TRBD1. The ends lost 4 bases at V and 6 bases at J; junction bases unmatched: 8. This CDR3 has 16 residues. Germline V gene lookup returns CDR1 MNHEY and CDR2 SVGAGI. DNA of the CDR3: TGTGCCAGCAGTTCGGGGGGACAGGGGGCCTCGGATACGCAGTATTTT. Its translation: CASSSGGQGASDTQYF.

The chain carries TRBV12-3 or TRBV12-4 and TRBJ2-7; perhaps TRBD1 as D (6 bases). V lost 6 bases and J lost 4, with 13 bases in between. The CDR3 consists of 13 residues. In DNA, the CDR3 is TGTGCCAGCAGGCCAGGGGCCTATTACGAGCAGTACTTC. It is translated as CASRPGAYYEQYF.

The rearrangement joins TRBV5-1 to TRBJ1-4; D is possibly TRBD1 (5 bases). Trimming took 0 bases from V and 8 from J, leaving 8 bases between them. The CDR3 covers 13 residues. CDR1 SGHRS and CDR2 YFSETQ come from the germline V gene. CDR3 sequence: CASSLEGSEKLFF. The CDR3 region has the DNA TGCGCCAGCAGCTTGGAGGGGTCCGAAAAACTGTTTTTT.

This sequence joins TRBV7-9 and TRBJ2-7, with 7 bases fitting TRBD2. The CDR3 loop spans 16 amino acids. Looked up from germline, CDR1 is SEHNR and CDR2 is FQNEAQ (reference sequence). Trimming took 7 bases from V and 2 from J; bases not matched to a gene: 14. CDR3 in DNA: TGTGCCAGCACCGACTGGCGGGAGTCCCCAGCCTACGAGCAGTACTTC. This sequence encodes CASTDWRESPAYEQYF.

The V gene is TRBV12-3 or TRBV12-4, the J gene TRBJ2-7; unclear D gene. V was clipped by 5 bases and J by 5 bases, with 10 bases between them. This CDR3 contains 12 residues. CDR3 nucleotide sequence: TGTGCCAGCAGTCCCGCGAACGACGAGCAGTACTTC. Encoded protein: CASSPANDEQYF.

The sample holds a few counts of this clonotype. V is TRBV6-6 and J is TRBJ2-5, with 7 bases fitting TRBD1. CDR3 length: 13 amino acids. The V gene end was trimmed by 10 bases and the J gene end by 4 bases; junction bases not matched to a gene: 9. The germline V gene encodes CDR1 MNHNY and CDR2 SVGAGI (reference sequence). In nucleotides, the CDR3 is TGTGCCACCCTAGCAGGGGGTAGAGAGACCCAGTACTTC. This codes for CATLAGGRETQYF.

Many counts were recorded for this clonotype. V usage is TRBV12-3 or TRBV12-4 and J usage is TRBJ2-2, with 8 nucleotides matching TRBD2. The CDR3 runs to 14 residues. Trimming took 3 bases from V and 6 from J; bases not matched to a gene: 3. For the CDR3, the DNA is TGTGCCAGCAGTTTTACTAGCGGCCCCGGGGAGCTGTTTTTT. It is translated as CASSFTSGPGELFF.

This clonotype has more than one count but fewer than ten. The gene calls are TRBV7-3 and TRBJ2-4; TRBD2 matches at 13 bases. Losses at the gene ends were 5 bases for V and 0 bases for J; bases not matched to a gene: 7. CDR1 and CDR2 (germline): SGHTA, FQGTGA. The CDR3 has 18 residues. The CDR3 region is CASSPLGLAGEAKNIQYF. CDR3 nucleotides: TGTGCCAGCAGCCCGCTCGGACTAGCGGGAGAAGCCAAAAACATTCAGTACTTC.

The rearrangement uses TRBV30 and TRBJ2-3; D might be TRBD2 (6 bases). Germline CDR1 GTSNPN, CDR2 SVGIG (reference sequence). The CDR3 is 15 residues long. Trimming left V 2 bases short and J 6 bases short, with 18 bases between. The CDR3 DNA reads TGTGCCTGGAGTTGGGCGGGGACCTCATGGGATACGCAGTATTTT. This gives the protein CAWSWAGTSWDTQYF.

In this sample, this clonotype turned up many times. V is TRBV25-1 and J is TRBJ2-7; D possibly corresponds to TRBD1 (6 bases). Trimming took off 0 bases at V and 2 bases at J, with 8 bases between the two ends. Germline V lookup: CDR1 MGHDK, CDR2 SYGVNS. This CDR3 has 14 amino acids. CDR3 DNA: TGTGCCAGCAGTGAATATAACAGGGCCTACGAGCAGTACTTC. Translation: CASSEYNRAYEQYF.

This clonotype was seen many times. The chain links TRBV5-5 to TRBJ2-7, with 11 bases that match TRBD2. Germline CDR1 and CDR2: SGHKS and YYEKEE (reference sequence). V was clipped by 3 bases and J by 1 base; unmatched bases: 12. This CDR3 contains 18 residues. CDR3 sequence (DNA): TGTGCCAGCAGCTCGGAGAGTTCGGGACTAGCGGTATCCTACGAGCAGTACTTC. Translating gives CASSSESSGLAVSYEQYF. The variable domain in full, completed from reference TRBV5-5 and TRBJ2-7, reads DAGVTQSPTHLIKTRGQQVTLRCSPISGHKSVSWYQQVLGQGPQFIFQYYEKEERGRGNFPDRFSARQFPNYSSELNVNALLLGDSALYLCASSSESSGLAVSYEQYFGPGTRLTVT.

The chain employs TRBV12-3 or TRBV12-4 and TRBJ1-5; D perhaps matches TRBD1 (5 bases). The CDR3 spans 11 residues. V lost 6 bases and J 11 bases, leaving 11 bases between the germline ends. The CDR3, as DNA: TGTGCCAGCAGCAAGAGGGGCTCCCAGCATTTT. Translating it yields CASSKRGSQHF.

V is TRBV10-3 and J is TRBJ2-7; 11 bases line up with TRBD1. V was clipped by 4 bases and J by 2 bases; unmatched bases: 7. The germline CDR1 and CDR2 sequences are ENHRY and SYGVKD. The CDR3 is 16 residues long. The CDR3 reads CAISGGKDRGPYEQYF. CDR3 coding DNA: TGTGCCATCAGTGGGGGGAAGGACAGGGGGCCCTACGAGCAGTACTTC.

Only a few counts were recorded for this clonotype. The rearrangement links TRBV12-3 or TRBV12-4 to TRBJ1-1; TRBD1 matches 9 bases. CDR3 size: 16 residues. Trimming cost V 7 bases and J 1 base; bases outside gene matches: 10. The CDR3 loop reads CASNPGQGTRNTEAFF. CDR3 nucleotide sequence: TGTGCCAGCAATCCGGGACAGGGAACCCGGAACACTGAAGCTTTCTTT.

The J gene is TRBJ1-2, the V gene TRBV13, with TRBD1 matching over 7 bases. From germline, CDR1 is PRHDT and CDR2 FYEKMQ (reference sequence). The CDR3 runs 16 residues. V trimming: 6 bases; J trimming: 1 base; junction bases outside the gene matches: 11. CDR3 amino acids: CASSRRRDSVNYGYTF. For the CDR3, the DNA is TGTGCCAGCAGTCGTCGCCGGGACAGCGTTAACTATGGCTACACCTTC.

In its sample, this clonotype was seen a few times. This chain uses TRBV11-2 with TRBJ1-1; 7 bases align to TRBD1. CDR3 size: 14 residues. Germline assignment: CDR1 SGHAT and CDR2 FQNNGV. V was clipped by 5 bases and J by 0 bases; unmatched bases: 3. The CDR3 protein is CASSHGQVNTEAFF. The CDR3 DNA reads as TGTGCCAGCAGCCATGGACAGGTGAACACTGAAGCTTTCTTT. The full variable domain, rest sourced from reference TRBV11-2 and TRBJ1-1, is EAGVAQSPRYKIIEKRQSVAFWCNPISGHATLYWYQQILGQGPKLLIQFQNNGVVDDSQLPKDRFSAERLKGVDSTLKIQPAKLEDSAVYLCASSHGQVNTEAFFGQGTRLTVV.

This clonotype came up a few times. This chain links TRBV29-1 with TRBJ1-1; D is possibly TRBD1 (5 bases). The CDR3 contains 15 residues. The ends were cut back, 2 bases at V and 0 bases at J, with 13 bases in the middle. Germline-derived CDR1 and CDR2 are SQVTM and ANQGSEA. The CDR3 sequence: CSVELGLDMNTEAFF. The CDR3 coding sequence is TGCAGCGTTGAACTGGGACTGGACATGAACACTGAAGCTTTCTTT.

The V and J genes are TRBV9 and TRBJ1-1; D remains ambiguous. V was trimmed by 0 bases and J by 0 bases, leaving 12 bases between them. Germline V lookup: CDR1 SGDLS, CDR2 YYNGEE. This CDR3 region has 16 residues. CDR3 bases: TGTGCCAGCAGCGTAGTGGCCAACAGCCTGAACACTGAAGCTTTCTTT. This codes for CASSVVANSLNTEAFF.